These 27 T cell receptor beta chains originate from one sample sequenced in a study of beta chain features in type 1 diabetes. TCRB transcripts that were expressed got sequenced, as all of the isolated RNA had been reverse transcribed. The assay was immunoSEQ multiplex PCR, and TCRdb's table has in-frame clones only and misses some. Of about 330,000 clones listed, approximately 11% were seen once; the top ten hold 0.015%. The sample comprised naive CD4+ T cells from blood. These receptors all come from a woman aged 25 to 39 in good health.

The rearrangement joins TRBV5-1 to TRBJ2-7; possibly TRBD2 for D (6 bases). Germline CDR1 reads SGHRS; CDR2 reads YFSETQ. The CDR3 has 15 amino acids. V lost 1 base and J 3 bases, leaving 14 bases between the germline ends. DNA for the CDR3: TGCGCCAGCAGCTTGCAGGGAGGAACGGGCTACGAGCAGTACTTC. This encodes CASSLQGGTGYEQYF.

This clone was detected a few times. The chain links TRBV30 to TRBJ1-2; D unclear. The CDR3 covers 10 residues. Germline loops: CDR1 GTSNPN, CDR2 SVGIG (reference sequence). Trimming took off 5 bases at V and 4 bases at J, with 5 bases between the two ends. The CDR3 DNA follows: TGTGCCTGGGGCCCCTATGGCTACACCTTC. Protein sequence: CAWGPYGYTF.

The rearrangement uses TRBV6-5 and TRBJ2-5; weak D call: TRBD2 (6 bases). Germline CDR1 reads MNHEY; CDR2 reads SVGAGI. The CDR3 spans 16 residues. Trimming removed 2 bases from V and 9 bases from J, with 22 bases in between. Written as DNA, the CDR3 is TGTGCCAGCAGTTACAACGCGGCGGGGACCCCCACGGCCCAGTACTTC. This gives the protein CASSYNAAGTPTAQYF.

This clone was picked up a small number of times. The chain joins TRBV7-9 to TRBJ2-7, with 9 bases fitting TRBD1. V dropped 6 bases and J dropped 4; count of bases not matched to a gene: 10. This CDR3 is 15 amino acids long. Germline V gene data show CDR1 as SEHNR and CDR2 as FQNEAQ (reference sequence). The CDR3 DNA reads TGTGCCAGCAGGCCTTACAGGGGGCACAGGTACGAGCAGTACTTC. It translates to CASRPYRGHRYEQYF.

This clone was seen only a few times. The chain is built from TRBV19 and TRBJ2-7; the match to TRBD1 covers 7 bases. From germline, CDR1 is LNHDA and CDR2 SQIVND (reference sequence). The V gene end was trimmed by 8 bases and the J gene end by 1 base; junction bases not matched to a gene: 5. The CDR3 covers 13 residues. CDR3 nucleotides: TGTGCCAGTTCGCAGGGACAGTCCTACGAGCAGTACTTC. This codes for CASSQGQSYEQYF.

This clone was detected only a few times. Other DNA sequences within the sample encode an identical CDR3. The chain uses TRBV7-3 and TRBJ2-3; D is unresolved. CDR1 and CDR2 (germline): SGHTA, FQGTGA. The CDR3 has 13 residues. V was shortened by 1 base and J by 2 bases, with 4 bases between the two germline ends. CDR3 DNA sequence: TGTGCCAGCAGCTTAAGGCCCACAGATACGCAGTATTTT. Protein product: CASSLRPTDTQYF. The full variable domain, in which reference TRBV7-3 and TRBJ2-3 provide the parts outside the CDR3, is GAGVSQTPSNKVTEKGKYVELRCDPISGHTALYWYRQSLGQGPEFLIYFQGTGAADDSGLPNDRFFAVRPEGSVSTLKIQRTERGDSAVYLCASSLRPTDTQYFGPGTRLTVL.

This clone occurred a few times. The chain has TRBV6-5 and TRBJ1-2, with D tentatively TRBD1 (5 bases). Germline V gene lookup returns CDR1 MNHEY and CDR2 SVGAGI. The CDR3 runs to 15 residues. V lost 6 bases to trimming and J lost 4 bases, with 18 bases between them. The CDR3 reads CASSPYQGRGYGYTF. DNA for the CDR3: TGTGCCAGCAGCCCATATCAGGGTAGGGGCTATGGCTACACCTTC.

This clone has a handful of counts. The V and J genes are TRBV9 and TRBJ2-5; D is ambiguous. This CDR3 is 14 amino acids long. Trimming removed 4 bases from V and 5 bases from J, with 15 bases in between. From germline, CDR1 is SGDLS and CDR2 YYNGEE. CDR3 sequence reads: CASSPHAGWETQYF. The DNA for the CDR3 is TGTGCCAGCAGCCCCCATGCCGGTTGGGAGACCCAGTACTTC. Full variable domain (rest looked up from reference TRBV9 and TRBJ2-5): DSGVTQTPKHLITATGQRVTLRCSPRSGDLSVYWYQQSLDQGLQFLIQYYNGEERAKGNILERFSAQQFPDLHSELNLSSLELGDSALYFCASSPHAGWETQYFGPGTRLLVL.

This clone was counted between two and nine times. Other nucleotide sequences from this sample produce the same CDR3. The V and J genes are TRBV5-1 and TRBJ2-1; tentative D call: TRBD2 (6 bases). The length of the CDR3 is 16 residues. Per the germline V gene, CDR1 is SGHRS and CDR2 is YFSETQ. Trimming took 0 bases from V and 0 from J, leaving 10 bases between them. CDR3 nucleotide sequence: TGCGCCAGCAGCTTGGTGGGAGGCAGCTCCTACAATGAGCAGTTCTTC. This gives the protein CASSLVGGSSYNEQFF.

This clone was seen only a few times. This rearrangement joins TRBV4-3 to TRBJ1-5; tentatively, D is TRBD1 (6 bases). V lost 2 bases, J lost 7 bases, and 9 bases lay in between. There are 13 residues in the CDR3. Germline values: CDR1 LGHNA, CDR2 YSLEER. This chain's CDR3 is CASSQLQGQPQHF. CDR3 nucleotide sequence: TGCGCCAGCAGCCAATTACAGGGACAGCCCCAGCATTTT.

This chain uses TRBV7-2 with TRBJ2-5; 9 bases fit TRBD2. V shed 5 bases, J shed 4 bases, and the junction held 8 bases outside the gene matches. The CDR3 loop spans 15 amino acids. From germline, CDR1 is SGHTA and CDR2 FQGNSA. CDR3 in amino acids: CASSQLRTSAETQYF. The CDR3 DNA reads as TGTGCCAGCAGCCAACTCCGGACTAGCGCAGAGACCCAGTACTTC.

This clone was counted a few times. CDR3 coding DNA: TGTGCCAGCAGTCGCCTAGACAGGCGTGGGGCAGATACGCAGTATTTT. Protein: CASSRLDRRGADTQYF. J is TRBJ2-3 and V is TRBV27, with D possibly TRBD1 on 6 matching bases. V lost 5 bases and J 4 bases, leaving 19 bases between the germline ends. The CDR3 runs 16 residues. The germline gives CDR1 MNHEY, CDR2 SMNVEV (reference sequence).

V usage is TRBV7-3 and J usage is TRBJ2-7, with TRBD2 identical over 14 bases. The CDR3 is 16 amino acids. V was clipped by 1 base and J by 3 bases; unmatched bases: 2. Germline CDR1 and CDR2: SGHTA and FQGTGA. The CDR3 loop reads CASSLMGTSGSYEQYF. The CDR3 DNA follows: TGTGCCAGCAGCTTAATGGGGACTAGCGGGAGCTACGAGCAGTACTTC.

The chain employs TRBV19 and TRBJ1-1; 7 positions match TRBD1. Germline CDR1 reads LNHDA; CDR2 reads SQIVND (reference sequence). Losses at the gene ends were 7 bases for V and 7 bases for J; bases not matched to a gene: 9. This CDR3 spans 13 amino acids. CDR3 DNA sequence: TGTGCCAGTACCGTAAGGGGGGACAGTGAAGCTTTCTTT. This gives the protein CASTVRGDSEAFF.

The chain uses TRBV2 and TRBJ2-7, with D unresolved. There are 12 residues in the CDR3. Germline V CDR1 and CDR2: SNHLY, FYNNEI. The V end was cut by 7 bases, the J end by 0 bases, with 7 bases between. CDR3 bases: TGTGCCAGCACTGACAACTCCTACGAGCAGTACTTC. Protein product: CASTDNSYEQYF.

This sequence joins TRBV7-9 and TRBJ2-7; 13 nucleotides line up with TRBD2. In germline, CDR1 is SEHNR, CDR2 FQNEAQ (reference sequence). The trim removed 5 bases at V and 6 bases at J, leaving 7 bases unmatched. This CDR3 comprises 15 residues. The CDR3 DNA reads as TGTGCCAGCAGCCCGCGGACTAGCGGGAGCCCCGAGCAGTACTTC. Translated: CASSPRTSGSPEQYF.

This clone occurred a few times. CDR3 sequence: CASSLFPGLPSTDTQYF. The CDR3 DNA reads as TGTGCCAGCAGCTTATTCCCGGGACTCCCTAGCACAGATACGCAGTATTTT. The V and J genes are TRBV7-2 and TRBJ2-3; weak D call: TRBD2 (6 bases). V lost 2 bases and J 0 bases, leaving 15 bases between the germline ends. Germline CDR1 is SGHTA and CDR2 is FQGNSA. CDR3 length: 17 amino acids.

This clone was counted between two and nine times. V gene TRBV7-8 combines with J gene TRBJ2-7; 8 bases line up with TRBD2. In germline, CDR1 is SGHVS, CDR2 FQNEAQ. The ends lost 1 base at V and 3 bases at J; junction bases unmatched: 2. CDR3 size: 14 residues. The CDR3: CASSLGLAGYEQYF. For the CDR3, the DNA is TGTGCCAGCAGCTTAGGGCTAGCGGGCTACGAGCAGTACTTC. The complete variable domain, with remaining parts taken from reference TRBV7-8 and TRBJ2-7, reads GAGVSQSPRYKVAKRGQDVALRCDPISGHVSLFWYQQALGQGPEFLTYFQNEAQLDKSGLPSDRFFAERPEGSVSTLKIQRTQQEDSAVYLCASSLGLAGYEQYFGPGTRLTVT.

This clone was counted between two and nine times. V gene TRBV27 combines with J gene TRBJ2-7; 9 bases fit TRBD1. Trimming took 6 bases from V and 2 from J; bases not matched to a gene: 2. This CDR3 comprises 13 residues. The germline V gene has CDR1 MNHEY and CDR2 SMNVEV (reference sequence). The CDR3 is CASSRTGAYEQYF. For the CDR3, the DNA is TGTGCCAGCAGCCGGACAGGGGCCTACGAGCAGTACTTC.

This clone was recorded a few times. This sequence joins TRBV5-4 and TRBJ2-5, with a weak D call TRBD1 (6 bases). Trimming pared 4 bases from V and 3 bases from J, leaving 13 bases between. The CDR3 extends over 14 amino acids. Germline values: CDR1 SGHNT, CDR2 YYREEE (reference sequence). The CDR3 DNA sequence: TGTGCCAGCAGCCCATGGACAGACGAAGAGACCCAGTACTTC. This gives the protein CASSPWTDEETQYF.

This clone was recorded a few times. The chain carries TRBV2 and TRBJ2-1; 7 bases map to TRBD2. This CDR3 is 14 amino acids long. The germline V gene encodes CDR1 SNHLY and CDR2 FYNNEI. Unmatched junction bases numbered 6, after V lost 6 bases and J lost 4 bases. CDR3 coding DNA: TGTGCCAGCAGGGGGCTAGCGGCATACAATGAGCAGTTCTTC. It yields the protein CASRGLAAYNEQFF.

This clone was counted only a few times. In the same sample, other DNA sequences code for this CDR3. The rearrangement links TRBV18 to TRBJ2-7, with 14 bases lining up with TRBD2. Germline lookup yields CDR1 KGHSH and CDR2 LQKENI. The CDR3 covers 15 residues. With 3 bases clipped from V and 3 bases from J, the junction kept 1 base outside the gene matches. CDR3 in DNA: TGTGCCAGCTCACCGGGGACTAGCGGGAGCTACGAGCAGTACTTC. It specifies CASSPGTSGSYEQYF.

This clone was recorded a few times. This sequence joins TRBV5-6 and TRBJ1-1; 8 nucleotides match TRBD1. This CDR3 region has 15 residues. Germline-derived CDR1 and CDR2 are SGHDT and YYEEEE. The V segment lost 4 bases and the J segment 4 bases; nucleotides outside the gene matches: 9. The CDR3 region is CASSPMQGAATEAFF. The CDR3 DNA follows: TGTGCCAGCAGCCCGATGCAGGGGGCGGCCACTGAAGCTTTCTTT.

The chain has TRBV6-5 and TRBJ2-7; 11 nucleotides line up with TRBD2. Looked up from germline, CDR1 is MNHEY and CDR2 is SVGAGI. V was clipped by 7 bases and J by 6 bases; unmatched bases: 8. This CDR3 has 14 residues. The CDR3, as DNA: TGTGCCAGCAAGGCACTAGCGGGAGAAGGCGAGCAGTACTTC. The encoded protein is CASKALAGEGEQYF.

The chain has TRBV6-6 and TRBJ1-3; D is undetermined. The V and J ends lost 0 bases and 3 bases respectively, with 9 bases between them. The CDR3 is 15 amino acids. Germline V lookup: CDR1 MNHNY, CDR2 SVGAGI (reference sequence). The CDR3 DNA sequence: TGTGCCAGCAGTTACTCGACTCAGAATGGAAACACCATATATTTT. Translating gives CASSYSTQNGNTIYF.

This clone appeared a few times. The rearrangement uses TRBV20-1 and TRBJ1-1; TRBD1 might be the D (5 bases). Germline values: CDR1 DFQATT, CDR2 SNEGSKA (reference sequence). This CDR3 comprises 11 residues. V was clipped by 6 bases and J by 5 bases, with 10 bases between them. The CDR3 here is CSAGGDTEAFF. CDR3 coding DNA: TGCAGTGCCGGAGGGGATACTGAAGCTTTCTTT.

This sequence joins TRBV30 and TRBJ2-3; 8 nucleotides match TRBD2. Looked up from germline, CDR1 is GTSNPN and CDR2 is SVGIG (reference sequence). The CDR3 consists of 13 residues. Unmatched junction bases numbered 4, after V lost 2 bases and J lost 6 bases. The CDR3 is CAWSSRLADTQYF. CDR3 nucleotide sequence: TGTGCCTGGAGTAGTAGACTAGCGGATACGCAGTATTTT. The variable domain in full, completed from reference TRBV30 and TRBJ2-3, reads SQTIHQWPATLVQPVGSPLSLECTVEGTSNPNLYWYRQAAGRGLQLLFYSVGIGQISSEVPQNLSASRPQDRQFILSSKKLLLSDSGFYLCAWSSRLADTQYFGPGTRLTVL.